This T cell receptor beta chain was sequenced during a study of cytomegalovirus exposure and HLA in healthy donors. Study-wide findings and caveats: Analysis performed later found more than 15,000 TCR beta sequences associated with HLA alleles at 0.05 false discovery rate. Analyzed later, most CMV-associated TCR beta chains appeared HLA-restricted. What was likely a sequencing artifact was a cluster of highly shared sequence variants.

With 60 Vbeta and 13 Jbeta primers, the PCR was carried out. The method was immunoSEQ multiplex PCR; TCRdb's version includes in-frame clones alone and lacks a portion of them. The profile shows about 65,000 clones, around 80% of them singletons. Comment on this clone: Its cognate antigen is unknown.

The material sequenced was PBMCs. The TCR comes from a woman in her thirties in good health and CMV-seronegative.

The CDR3: CASRPDSNYGYTF. DNA for the CDR3: TGTGCCAGCAGACCTGACAGCAACTATGGCTACACCTTC. V is TRBV6-1 and J is TRBJ1-2; D perhaps matches TRBD1 (5 bases). From germline, CDR1 is MNHNS and CDR2 SASEGT. The CDR3 spans 13 residues. Trimming removed 6 bases at V and 2 bases at J, with 10 bases between.